This TCR beta chain comes out of a study of CD8+ T cells in alopecia areata (dated by TCRdb to between 2018 and 2020). Regarding the complete study: The treated patients took part in an open-label pilot trial in which moderate-to-severe alopecia areata was treated with oral tofacitinib at 5 to 10 mg twice daily. Tofacitinib was administered for 6 to 18 months, and 6 months of follow-up off drug were then conducted to assess delayed response and recurrence. The study used high-throughput TCRbeta sequencing to examine T cell clonal expansion in alopecia areata, in both the C3H/HeJ mouse model and human patients. On the human side, TCRbeta sequencing was run on scalp tissue and on sorted CD4+ and CD8+ peripheral blood T cells from healthy controls and from alopecia areata patients with either patchy or totalis/universalis disease. Patients on tofacitinib were biopsied at baseline and after 4 and 24 weeks of treatment, and several of the patients also had a later scalp biopsy. Clonality in the scalp was compared among normal scalp (n=4), patchy alopecia areata scalp (n=8), and alopecia totalis/universalis scalp (n=8). RNA was obtained with the PAXgene miRNA kit for fixed scalp, the miRNeasy kit for PBMCs, and the RNeasy kit for mouse skin. immunoSEQ multiplex PCR using 35 Vbeta forward primers and 13 Jbeta reverse primers was used to amplify TCRbeta CDR3 regions. Study-wide findings and limitations: Shared TCR sequences between patients were less evident than in mice, which may be partly attributable to HLA diversity in the patient population. Scalp TCR repertoire analysis is complicated because resident alphabeta T cells in normal human skin are also sequenced, whereas mouse skin is dominated by gammadelta T cells. Compared with normal scalp, lesional scalp had higher clonality and more expanded CD8+ clones, particularly in alopecia totalis/universalis, a pattern that suggests antigenic drive.

From the cysteine up to the phenylalanine, the CDR3 has a length of 16 residues. CDR3 DNA is the only sequence kept; it has 48 bases, read in frame from the first base. For CDR1 and CDR2, the germline V gene lists SQVTM and ANQGSEA. Trimming removed 6 bases from V and 0 bases from J, leaving 15 bases between the germline ends. The library was prepared using the immunoSEQ multiplex PCR assay. RNA was extracted from all samples and reverse transcribed into cDNA, which served as template for TCR sequencing. First-strand cDNA was synthesized with SuperScript III using a 2:1 mix of oligo-dT and random hexamers. Amplification bias was assessed with a synthetic immune receptor repertoire, and residual bias was removed computationally. The paper's data handling went like this. After raw reads were preprocessed to remove errors, the CDR3 was defined following IMGT conventions as running from the conserved cysteine to phenylalanine. Clonality was calculated as 1 minus Shannon entropy normalized by log2 of the number of productive unique TCRs. CD4 or CD8 identity of scalp clones was inferred by cross-referencing scalp TCRbeta sequences with sorted blood CD4 and CD8 repertoires. This immuneACCESS table, as held by TCRdb, lists in-frame sequences with V and J called but not all clones. Of the missing ones, under half trace to an unresolved V gene in checked studies; the others have no known cause. The V and J calls and the clone size are those of that table, but D and trimming were determined from the DNA. The sample records 110,000 to 150,000 clones, about 60% of which are singletons. The leading ten clones occupy under 8% of the sample.

Worth noting for this clone: Its target antigen remains unknown. No quality values exist for individual bases; no much larger clone is one base distant.

Reading the label with the study, this specimen's time point is: baseline before oral tofacitinib. Lesional scalp punch biopsies and peripheral blood were obtained from alopecia areata patients. PBMCs were separated by density centrifugation and stained for CD3, CD4 and CD8, after which CD4+ and CD8+ T cells were sorted on a FACSAria. The TCR originated in a human donor with alopecia areata. The chain was built from TRBV29-1 and TRBJ2-6; TRBD1 could be the D gene, as 6 bases match. Material: CD4+ T cells sorted from blood, obtained at week 0. CDR3 protein: CSVSRDTDSGANVLTF. In nucleotide form, the sequence is TGCAGCGTATCCCGGGACACGGACTCTGGGGCCAACGTCCTGACTTTC.